Listed below are T cell receptor beta chains from one sample, sequenced in a study of blood T cells in healthy people across ages. MiXCR was run by TCRdb on the 5' RACE reads, yielding one entry per CDR3 protein. The sample contains roughly 800,000 distinct CDR3 sequences, 55% to 75% of which appear only once. The sample consisted of blood. The receptors derive from a man younger than 40 in good health. Both conserved end residues are part of each CDR3. The size field is filled for only some rows; it gives once, few, many or a size class.

J gene | V gene | clone size | CDR3 protein
. | TRBV15 | . | CATSVGQGGEQYF
TRBJ1-1 | TRBV20-1 | . | CSAQPGTGGSNTEAFF
. | TRBV7-6 | . | CASSLVLSRGNEQYF
TRBJ2-3 | TRBV18 | . | CASSTATASTDTQYF
TRBJ1-2 | TRBV5-1 | . | CASSLRGTGSGTNYGYTF
TRBJ2-1 | TRBV4-1 | . | CASSQFGSGGYNEQFF
TRBJ1-2 | TRBV7-2 | . | CAGSPNTGGAGGYTF
TRBJ1-6 | TRBV27 | . | CASSLKYDSPLHF
TRBJ2-1 | TRBV7-6 | . | CASSPRIGTGFNEQFF
TRBJ2-5 | TRBV25-1 | . | CASSEMKETQYF
TRBJ2-7 | TRBV29-1 | few | CSAAGTPGFYEQYF
TRBJ2-1 | TRBV27 | few | CASRIAGGATYNEQFF
TRBJ2-1 | TRBV10-3 | . | CAITRLWTGASYNEQFF
TRBJ2-3 | TRBV10-3 | . | CAISDFYGGGGTDTQYF
TRBJ1-4 | TRBV2 | few | CASSEEGVVRTNEKLFF
TRBJ2-3 | TRBV11-2 | . | CASSKGGKADTQYF
TRBJ2-4 | TRBV7-9 | . | CASSLAISGGPSWGEQYF
TRBJ1-2 | TRBV29-1 | . | CSVPNRQGHGYTF
TRBJ1-2 | TRBV6-1 | few | CASSGGGQSSGYTF
TRBJ2-1 | TRBV15 | . | CAHSSGGGNEQFF
TRBJ1-6 | TRBV6-6 | . | CATHGRRGSPLHF
TRBJ2-5 | TRBV29-1 | few | CSTGTDGRGLETQYF
TRBJ2-1 | TRBV19 | . | CASSISSRSYNEQFF
TRBJ1-2 | TRBV20-1 | . | CSAWIGSIYGYTF
TRBJ1-4 | TRBV4-1 | few | CASSQLIGQVYEKLFF
TRBJ2-1 | TRBV10-3 | . | CAIGLAGGPKAEQFF
TRBJ2-1 | TRBV2 | . | CASSGGSGRAREQFF
TRBJ2-5 | TRBV6-2/TRBV6-3 | many | CASSPLFGGQETQYF
. | TRBV20-1 | once | CSARGPETQYF
TRBJ1-4 | TRBV3-1 | . | CATGQAEKLFF
TRBJ1-2 | TRBV15 | . | CATIQQGGGYTF
TRBJ1-6 | TRBV6-6 | . | CASSPSGGGNSPLHF
TRBJ2-3 | TRBV7-2 | few | CASCRDFSTDTQYF
TRBJ2-6 | TRBV2 | few | CASSEGRVLTF
TRBJ2-3 | TRBV10-3 | . | CAISDLSRDTQYF
TRBJ2-3 | TRBV10-3 | . | CAIRGTLLDTDTQYF
TRBJ2-1 | TRBV20-1 | few | CSARTPSGRYNEQFF
TRBJ1-1 | TRBV5-1 | . | CASSLAPAPEAFF
TRBJ1-4 | TRBV5-4 | few | CASKDWLNGNEKLFF
TRBJ2-7 | TRBV11-2 | . | CASSLALHIDEQYF
TRBJ2-5 | TRBV5-1 | . | CASSGYGDINNEQYF
. | TRBV7-2 | few | CASGIPGYEQYF
TRBJ2-7 | TRBV10-3 | . | CAISESTRGHEQYF
TRBJ1-2 | TRBV6-1 | . | CASRRGGIYGYTF
TRBJ2-7 | TRBV5-1 | . | CASSLDPGGTYEQYF
. | TRBV2 | . | CASSPGTGRLEQYF
TRBJ2-7 | TRBV4-2 | . | CASSQMGDLAYEQYF
. | TRBV7-2 | . | CASSQDLVGLYEQYF
TRBJ1-5 | TRBV12-3/TRBV12-4 | . | CASSLALVEPQHF
TRBJ1-1 | TRBV28 | . | CAGGGQASGDTEAFF
TRBJ2-1 | TRBV7-2 | . | CASNLAGVTGNEQFF
TRBJ2-1 | TRBV5-1 | . | CASSPSPLAGGRNEQFF
TRBJ2-5 | TRBV27 | few | CASSYLAGGQETQYF
TRBJ2-5 | TRBV2 | . | CASSERGGQYF
TRBJ2-5 | TRBV24-1 | . | CATSDSGLAGEAQYF